These 7 T cell receptor beta chains originate from one sample sequenced in a study of cytomegalovirus exposure and HLA in healthy donors. Sequencing was performed with immunoSEQ multiplex PCR; in TCRdb, only in-frame clones are kept and a portion is missing. The sample consists of 160,000 or so clones, roughly nine tenths of them appearing once. The sequenced sample consisted of PBMCs. All receptors come from a young man in good health and CMV-seropositive.

The chain carries TRBV9 and TRBJ2-1; TRBD2 matches at 9 bases. The germline V gene encodes CDR1 SGDLS and CDR2 YYNGEE. With V trimmed by 2 bases and J by 5 bases, 8 bases remained unmatched. The CDR3 consists of 16 residues. This CDR3 is CASSVSGTSHNNEQFF. The CDR3 DNA reads TGTGCCAGCAGCGTTTCCGGGACTAGCCATAACAATGAGCAGTTCTTC.

J is TRBJ2-2 and V is TRBV9, with D possibly TRBD2 on 5 matching bases. Germline-derived CDR1 and CDR2 are SGDLS and YYNGEE. The CDR3 loop spans 15 amino acids. Trimming took off 3 bases at V and 5 bases at J, with 14 bases between the two ends. The CDR3 DNA follows: TGTGCCAGCAGCGCCCCCGGACTTCCAACCGGGGAGCTGTTTTTT. Translated: CASSAPGLPTGELFF.

The chain carries TRBV4-2 and TRBJ1-1; D is perhaps TRBD1 (6 bases). CDR1 is LGHNA and CDR2 is YNFKEQ in the germline V gene. V was clipped by 0 bases and J by 11 bases, with 22 bases between them. The CDR3 runs 16 residues. The CDR3 bases are TGTGCCAGCAGCCAAGACCCCGGTAGTGGGGGCAATGAGGCTTTCTTT. It is translated as CASSQDPGSGGNEAFF.

V gene TRBV6-5 combines with J gene TRBJ2-7, with 8 bases fitting TRBD1. The CDR3 loop spans 14 amino acids. Germline lookup yields CDR1 MNHEY and CDR2 SVGAGI. After removal of 5 bases from V and 0 bases from J, the junction contained 3 bases not matched to a gene. The CDR3 is CASSRDRISYEQYF. The CDR3 DNA follows: TGTGCCAGCAGTCGGGACAGGATCTCCTACGAGCAGTACTTC.

This sequence joins TRBV7-9 and TRBJ1-2; TRBD1 might be the D (5 bases). Trimming stripped 5 bases from V and 4 bases from J, with 14 bases between. Germline V CDR1 and CDR2: SEHNR, FQNEAQ (reference sequence). This CDR3 region has 14 residues. The CDR3 DNA follows: TGTGCCAGCAGCGGCCGAGTTCAGGGCTATGGCTACACCTTC. It specifies CASSGRVQGYGYTF.

This clone has only one observation. CDR3: CASSPYGVLGSDGYTF. CDR3 bases: TGTGCCAGCAGCCCTTATGGCGTCCTCGGGTCGGATGGCTACACCTTC. The rearrangement links TRBV11-1 to TRBJ1-2; D not certain. Germline assignment: CDR1 SGHAT and CDR2 FQDESV (reference sequence). The CDR3 contains 16 residues. V lost 5 bases and J lost 6, with 22 bases in between.

The V gene is TRBV15, the J gene TRBJ1-5; 9 bases match TRBD1. J gave up 2 bases and V 5 bases, and 7 bases lay outside the gene matches. This CDR3 comprises 16 residues. The germline V gene has CDR1 LNHNV and CDR2 YYDKDF (reference sequence). The CDR3 region has the DNA TGTGCCACCAGCCGTCTGGGACAGGGAGGCAATCAGCCCCAGCATTTT. Translated: CATSRLGQGGNQPQHF.